The 24 T cell receptor beta chains given below trace back to one sample, sequenced in a study of blood T cell repertoires in COVID-19. Measured with immunoSEQ multiplex PCR; TCRdb has only the in-frame clones, and not every one. The data show roughly 230,000 clones, roughly 89% seen once. The material sequenced was peripheral blood. These receptors were taken from a woman between 40 and 55 years old who had recovered from COVID-19.

This chain uses TRBV5-6 with TRBJ1-2, with TRBD1 identical over 7 bases. The CDR3 consists of 14 residues. Germline trimming cut 3 bases from V and 8 bases from J; bases unmatched to any gene: 10. Per germline, CDR1 SGHDT and CDR2 YYEEEE. CDR3: CASSSRTGTSGYTF. The CDR3 bases are TGTGCCAGCAGCTCACGGACAGGAACTAGCGGCTACACCTTC.

This rearrangement joins TRBV7-9 to TRBJ1-2; maybe TRBD1 (6 bases). CDR1 is SEHNR, CDR2 FQNEAQ, per germline (reference sequence). CDR3 length equals 15 residues. V was shortened by 4 bases and J by 6 bases, with 18 bases between the two germline ends. This CDR3 reads CASSWEGGARDGYTF. CDR3 bases: TGTGCCAGCAGCTGGGAGGGGGGCGCCAGGGATGGCTACACCTTC.

The gene calls are TRBV7-8 and TRBJ1-5; tentatively, D is TRBD1 (5 bases). CDR3 length: 15 amino acids. V lost 1 base to trimming and J lost 4 bases, with 11 bases between them. Looked up from germline, CDR1 is SGHVS and CDR2 is FQNEAQ. CDR3 region: CASSLGTPLNQPQHF. In DNA, the CDR3 is TGTGCCAGCAGCTTAGGGACACCATTAAATCAGCCCCAGCATTTT. The entire variable domain, with the rest obtained from reference TRBV7-8 and TRBJ1-5, is as follows: GAGVSQSPRYKVAKRGQDVALRCDPISGHVSLFWYQQALGQGPEFLTYFQNEAQLDKSGLPSDRFFAERPEGSVSTLKIQRTQQEDSAVYLCASSLGTPLNQPQHFGDGTRLSIL.

CDR3 in DNA: TGTGCCAGCAGCCCCCGAGAGGCCAATTCACCCCTCCACTTT. Protein product: CASSPREANSPLHF. The rearrangement links TRBV27 to TRBJ1-6; D is unclear. CDR1 is MNHEY, CDR2 SMNVEV, per germline (reference sequence). The CDR3 totals 14 residues. The V end lost 6 bases, the J end lost 7 bases, and 13 bases lay between the germline ends.

In the case of this clone: Within the sample, other DNA sequences also encode this same CDR3. This chain connects TRBV6-5 to TRBJ1-5; D not certain. The CDR3 spans 13 residues. The V end was cut by 0 bases, the J end by 4 bases, with 4 bases between. Per germline, CDR1 MNHEY and CDR2 SVGAGI. CDR3 loop: CASSYSENQPQHF. Written as DNA, the CDR3 is TGTGCCAGCAGTTACTCGGAGAATCAGCCCCAGCATTTT.

The V call is TRBV7-6, the J call TRBJ2-1, with 13 bases that match TRBD2. Per germline, CDR1 SGHVS and CDR2 FNYEAQ. The length of the CDR3 is 17 residues. The V segment lost 4 bases and the J segment 4 bases; nucleotides outside the gene matches: 7. The CDR3 DNA sequence: TGTGCCAGCAGCTCGCGACTAGCGGGGGGATCTTACAATGAGCAGTTCTTC. It codes for CASSSRLAGGSYNEQFF.

This clone was seen just once. The chain is built from TRBV30 and TRBJ2-5, with D perhaps matching TRBD1 (6 bases). Trimming took off 5 bases at V and 9 bases at J, with 16 bases between the two ends. Germline lookup yields CDR1 GTSNPN and CDR2 SVGIG (reference sequence). The CDR3 consists of 12 residues. The CDR3 reads CAWGDIPRAQYF. The CDR3, as DNA: TGTGCCTGGGGGGACATCCCCCGGGCCCAGTACTTC.

This rearrangement joins TRBV5-1 to TRBJ1-2; 7 positions agree with TRBD1. CDR1 is SGHRS and CDR2 is YFSETQ in the germline V gene. The CDR3 spans 14 residues. V gave up 1 base and J gave up 8 bases; unmatched junction bases: 8. CDR3 DNA: TGCGCCAGCAGCTTGACAGGGGCCCTTGAAGGCTACACCTTC. The encoded protein is CASSLTGALEGYTF. Using reference TRBV5-1 and TRBJ1-2 for the parts outside the CDR3, the full variable domain is KAGVTQTPRYLIKTRGQQVTLSCSPISGHRSVSWYQQTPGQGLQFLFEYFSETQRNKGNFPGRFSGRQFSNSRSEMNVSTLELGDSALYLCASSLTGALEGYTFGSGTRLTVV.

The chain combines TRBV14 with TRBJ2-1; D is uncertain. In germline, CDR1 is SGHDN, CDR2 FVKESK. This CDR3 has 14 amino acids. Trimming pared 1 base from V and 9 bases from J, leaving 13 bases between. CDR3 sequence (DNA): TGTGCCAGCAGCCAAGCCTGGTATGGCGGTGAGCAGTTCTTC. Its protein is CASSQAWYGGEQFF.

The chain employs TRBV2 and TRBJ1-3; D perhaps matches TRBD1 (6 bases). The CDR3 consists of 16 residues. Looked up from germline, CDR1 is SNHLY and CDR2 is FYNNEI. Trimming removed 2 bases at V and 4 bases at J, with 15 bases between. The CDR3 spells CASSESRRDKGNTIYF. CDR3 in DNA: TGTGCCAGCAGTGAAAGTCGAAGGGACAAGGGAAACACCATATATTTT.

This rearrangement joins TRBV6-5 to TRBJ2-7; D possibly corresponds to TRBD1 (8 bases). This CDR3 spans 15 amino acids. The germline V gene has CDR1 MNHEY and CDR2 SVGAGI. Trimming left V 7 bases short and J 4 bases short, with 20 bases between. The CDR3 DNA follows: TGTGCCAGCAAGATACAGGGGGGGGAAGAATACGAGCAGTACTTC. It codes for CASKIQGGEEYEQYF.

The chain uses TRBV4-2 and TRBJ2-3, with 16 bases identical to TRBD2. CDR1 is LGHNA and CDR2 is YNFKEQ in the germline V gene. The CDR3 length is 20 residues. The J segment lost 6 bases and the V segment lost 3 bases, leaving 15 bases of the junction unmatched. Here the CDR3 DNA reads TGTGCCAGCAGCCATTCTATATCCACCGGGACTAGCGGGGGGGCGGATACGCAGTATTTT. Translation: CASSHSISTGTSGGADTQYF.

V usage is TRBV7-9 and J usage is TRBJ2-1; 13 bases align to TRBD2. Germline V CDR1 and CDR2: SEHNR, FQNEAQ (reference sequence). With 5 bases clipped from V and 9 bases from J, the junction kept 7 bases outside the gene matches. The CDR3 length is 15 residues. The CDR3 here is CASSPGLAGPGEQFF. Here the CDR3 DNA reads TGTGCCAGCAGCCCGGGACTAGCGGGGCCGGGTGAGCAGTTCTTC.

The V gene is TRBV18, the J gene TRBJ1-2; possible D gene TRBD1, 5 bases. V lost 2 bases and J lost 2, with 12 bases in between. The CDR3 runs 15 residues. Germline V CDR1 and CDR2: KGHSH, LQKENI. CDR3 in amino acids: CASSPSSGNNYGYTF. DNA of the CDR3: TGTGCCAGCTCACCAAGCTCAGGGAACAACTATGGCTACACCTTC.

The CDR3 loop is CASKGQEEEKLFF. CDR3 sequence (DNA): TGTGCCAGCAAGGGACAGGAAGAGGAAAAACTGTTTTTT. The chain links TRBV6-6 to TRBJ1-4, with 8 nucleotides matching TRBD1. The CDR3 spans 13 residues. Trimming at V came to 7 bases and at J to 8 bases, leaving 6 bases not matched to a gene. Looked up from germline, CDR1 is MNHNY and CDR2 is SVGAGI (reference sequence).

V and J are TRBV10-2 and TRBJ1-2; D perhaps matches TRBD1 (6 bases). Germline V gene data show CDR1 as WSHSY and CDR2 as SAAADI. This CDR3 comprises 13 residues. V was pared by 2 bases and J by 3 bases, with 7 bases between. The CDR3 here is CASSENRDYGYTF. The CDR3 nucleotides read TGCGCCAGCAGTGAGAACAGGGACTATGGCTACACCTTC.

The chain's CDR3 is CASSFRQGRTEAFF. In DNA form, the CDR3 reads TGTGCCAGCAGCTTCCGACAGGGGCGGACTGAAGCTTTCTTT. This chain links TRBV11-3 with TRBJ1-1, with 8 bases matching TRBD1. CDR3 length equals 14 residues. Germline CDR1 is SGHNT and CDR2 is YENEEA. Trimming took 3 bases from V and 5 from J; bases not matched to a gene: 5.

J is TRBJ2-1 and V is TRBV18; 8 bases match TRBD2. V shed 4 bases and J 5 bases; nucleotides not matched to a gene: 7. The CDR3 has 15 residues. CDR1 is KGHSH, CDR2 LQKENI, per germline. The CDR3 DNA reads as TGTGCCAGCTCACAGGGACTAGACTACAACAATGAGCAGTTCTTC. Its protein is CASSQGLDYNNEQFF.

The chain couples TRBV5-1 to TRBJ2-6; 11 bases fit TRBD1. CDR3 length: 16 residues. J was trimmed by 2 bases and V by 3 bases; bases with no gene match: 1. Germline V gene data show CDR1 as SGHRS and CDR2 as YFSETQ. The CDR3: CASSWDRGAGANVLTF. CDR3 coding DNA: TGCGCCAGCAGCTGGGACAGGGGGGCTGGGGCCAACGTCCTGACTTTC.

V gene TRBV30 combines with J gene TRBJ2-7, with 8 bases matching TRBD2. Germline V lookup: CDR1 GTSNPN, CDR2 SVGIG (reference sequence). V shed 0 bases and J 4 bases; nucleotides not matched to a gene: 5. This CDR3 region has 14 residues. CDR3 in DNA: TGTGCCTGGAGTGTGGTAAGCGGGAGTTACGAGCAGTACGTC. It encodes CAWSVVSGSYEQYV.

V is TRBV29-1 and J is TRBJ2-5; D not certain. The V gene lost 2 bases and the J gene lost 2 bases, with 9 bases spanning the gap. The length of the CDR3 is 13 residues. Germline CDR1 and CDR2: SQVTM and ANQGSEA. CDR3 DNA sequence: TGCAGCGTTGAATGGGCAGCACAAGAGACCCAGTACTTC. Its protein product is CSVEWAAQETQYF.

The gene calls are TRBV7-7 and TRBJ2-2, with D possibly being TRBD1 (5 bases). This CDR3 spans 17 amino acids. The V end was cut by 4 bases, the J end by 1 base, with 16 bases between. In germline, CDR1 is SSHAT, CDR2 FNYEAQ (reference sequence). The CDR3 loop is CASSSLQGRVNTGELFF. For the CDR3, the DNA is TGTGCCAGCAGCTCCCTCCAGGGAAGGGTGAACACCGGGGAGCTGTTTTTT.

The CDR3 DNA reads as TGTGCCAGTAGCGTCGGGGATTATAGCAATCAGCCCCAGCATTTT. As protein: CASSVGDYSNQPQHF. The chain carries TRBV19 and TRBJ1-5, with D hard to call. The CDR3 length is 15 residues. V was clipped by 6 bases and J by 0 bases, with 12 bases between them. Germline-derived CDR1 and CDR2 are LNHDA and SQIVND (reference sequence).

The chain combines TRBV7-9 with TRBJ1-4, with D hard to call. Germline loops: CDR1 SEHNR, CDR2 FQNEAQ (reference sequence). With 4 bases removed from V and 7 bases from J, the gap between germline ends came to 16 bases. The CDR3 has 15 amino acids. CDR3 nucleotides: TGTGCCAGCAGCTCCGGGGTTTTGGGGTCTGAAAAACTGTTTTTT. The encoded protein is CASSSGVLGSEKLFF.